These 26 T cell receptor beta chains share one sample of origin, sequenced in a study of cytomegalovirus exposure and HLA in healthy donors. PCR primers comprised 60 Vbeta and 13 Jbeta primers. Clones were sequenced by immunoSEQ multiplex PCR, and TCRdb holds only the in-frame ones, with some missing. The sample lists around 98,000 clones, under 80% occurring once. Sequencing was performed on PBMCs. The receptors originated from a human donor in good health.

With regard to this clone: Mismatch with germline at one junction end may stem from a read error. The CDR3 region is CASSPGSGVDPGVF. As DNA, the CDR3 is TGTGCCAGCAGTCCAGGAAGCGGGGTCGACCCGGGGGTCTTC. The chain is built from TRBV6-4 and TRBJ2-1, with 7 positions matching TRBD2. Germline lookup yields CDR1 MRHNA and CDR2 SNTAGT. The CDR3 is 14 amino acids.

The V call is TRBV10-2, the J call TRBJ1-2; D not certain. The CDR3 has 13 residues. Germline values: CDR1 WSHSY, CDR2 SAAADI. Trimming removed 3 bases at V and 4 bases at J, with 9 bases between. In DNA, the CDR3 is TGCGCCAGCAGTGAACGACAAATCTATGGCTACACCTTC. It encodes CASSERQIYGYTF.

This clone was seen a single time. In DNA, the CDR3 is TGTGCCTTTCACAGGGGGGACACTGAAGCTTTCTTT. Amino acid sequence: CAFHRGDTEAFF. This chain uses TRBV30 with TRBJ1-1; 8 positions match TRBD1. Losses at the gene ends were 7 bases for V and 3 bases for J; bases not matched to a gene: 4. The CDR3 length is 12 residues. Germline-derived CDR1 and CDR2 are GTSNPN and SVGIG (reference sequence).

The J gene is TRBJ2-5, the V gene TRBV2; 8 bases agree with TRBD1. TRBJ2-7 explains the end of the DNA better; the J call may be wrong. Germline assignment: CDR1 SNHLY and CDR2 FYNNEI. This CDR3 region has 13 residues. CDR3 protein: CASSGGQGYEQYF. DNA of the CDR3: TGTGCCAGCAGTGGCGGACAGGGATACGAGCAGTACTTC.

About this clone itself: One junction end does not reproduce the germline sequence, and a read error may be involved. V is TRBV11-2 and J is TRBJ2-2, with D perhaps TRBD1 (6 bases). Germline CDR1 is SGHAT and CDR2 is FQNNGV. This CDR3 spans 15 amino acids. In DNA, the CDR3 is TGTGCCAGCAGCTTGACAGGTTCGAAAACCGGGGAGCTGTTTTTT. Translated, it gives CASSLTGSKTGELFF.

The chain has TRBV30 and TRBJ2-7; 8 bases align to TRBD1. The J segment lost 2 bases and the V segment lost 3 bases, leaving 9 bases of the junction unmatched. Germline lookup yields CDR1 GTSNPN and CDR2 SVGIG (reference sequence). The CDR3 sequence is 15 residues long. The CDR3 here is CAWRAGDRTTYEQYF. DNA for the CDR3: TGTGCCTGGAGGGCAGGGGACAGGACCACCTACGAGCAGTACTTC.

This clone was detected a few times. The CDR3 sequence: CASRDSIASSYEQYF. The CDR3 DNA reads TGTGCCAGCAGGGATTCTATCGCTAGCTCCTACGAGCAGTACTTC. This chain links TRBV5-4 with TRBJ2-7; D gene unclear. This CDR3 is built from 15 residues. V lost 5 bases to trimming and J lost 0 bases, with 15 bases between them. CDR1 and CDR2 from the germline V gene are SGHNT and YYREEE (reference sequence). The full variable domain, rest sourced from reference TRBV5-4 and TRBJ2-7, is ETGVTQSPTHLIKTRGQQVTLRCSSQSGHNTVSWYQQALGQGPQFIFQYYREEENGRGNFPPRFSGLQFPNYSSELNVNALELDDSALYLCASRDSIASSYEQYFGPGTRLTVT.

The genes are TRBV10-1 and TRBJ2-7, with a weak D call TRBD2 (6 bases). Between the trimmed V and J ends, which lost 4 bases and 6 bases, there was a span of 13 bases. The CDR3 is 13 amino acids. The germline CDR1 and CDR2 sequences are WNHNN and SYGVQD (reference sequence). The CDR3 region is CASSAAGTGEQYF. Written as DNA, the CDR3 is TGCGCCAGCAGTGCGGCGGGGACGGGCGAGCAGTACTTC.

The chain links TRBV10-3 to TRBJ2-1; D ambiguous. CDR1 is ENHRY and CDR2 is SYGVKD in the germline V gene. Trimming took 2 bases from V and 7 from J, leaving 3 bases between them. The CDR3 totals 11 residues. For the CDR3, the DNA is TGTGCCATCAGTGAGACAAATGAGCAGTTCTTC. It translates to CAISETNEQFF.

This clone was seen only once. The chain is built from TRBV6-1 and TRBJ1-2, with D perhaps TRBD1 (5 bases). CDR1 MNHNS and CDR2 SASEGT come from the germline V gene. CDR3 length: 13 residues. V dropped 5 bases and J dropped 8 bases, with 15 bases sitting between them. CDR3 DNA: TGTGCCAGCAGTTCTGGGGCCCTCCCAGGCTACACCTTC. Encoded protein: CASSSGALPGYTF.

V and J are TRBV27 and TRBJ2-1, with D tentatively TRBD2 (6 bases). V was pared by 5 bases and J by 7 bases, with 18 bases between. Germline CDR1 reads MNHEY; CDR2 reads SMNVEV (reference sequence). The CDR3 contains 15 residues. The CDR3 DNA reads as TGTGCCAGCAGTGGTAGCGGAGGGTTTAGGAATGAGCAGTTCTTC. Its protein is CASSGSGGFRNEQFF.

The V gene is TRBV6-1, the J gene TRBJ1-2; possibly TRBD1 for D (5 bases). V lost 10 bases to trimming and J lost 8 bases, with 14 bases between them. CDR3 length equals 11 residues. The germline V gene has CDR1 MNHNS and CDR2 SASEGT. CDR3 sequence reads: CATQGSRGYTF. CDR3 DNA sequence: TGTGCCACCCAGGGAAGTCGCGGCTACACCTTC.

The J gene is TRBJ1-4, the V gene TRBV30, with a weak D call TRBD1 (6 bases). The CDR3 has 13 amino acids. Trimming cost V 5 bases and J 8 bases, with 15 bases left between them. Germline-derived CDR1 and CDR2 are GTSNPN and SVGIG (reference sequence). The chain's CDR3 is CAWGTIRGEKLFF. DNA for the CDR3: TGTGCCTGGGGAACTATTAGGGGGGAAAAACTGTTTTTT.

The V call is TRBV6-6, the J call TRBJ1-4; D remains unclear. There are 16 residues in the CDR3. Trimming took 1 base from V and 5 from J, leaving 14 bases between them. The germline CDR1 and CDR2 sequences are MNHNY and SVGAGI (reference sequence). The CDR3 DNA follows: TGTGCCAGCAGTTACTTACCGGGGATCGGGAATGAAAAACTGTTTTTT. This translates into CASSYLPGIGNEKLFF.

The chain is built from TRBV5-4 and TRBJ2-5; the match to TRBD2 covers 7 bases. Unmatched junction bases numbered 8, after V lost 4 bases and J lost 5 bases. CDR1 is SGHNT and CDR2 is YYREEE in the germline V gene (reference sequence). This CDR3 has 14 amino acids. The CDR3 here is CASSLTSAWETQYF. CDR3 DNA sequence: TGTGCCAGCAGCCTCACTAGCGCGTGGGAGACCCAGTACTTC. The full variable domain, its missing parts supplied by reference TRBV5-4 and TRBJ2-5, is ETGVTQSPTHLIKTRGQQVTLRCSSQSGHNTVSWYQQALGQGPQFIFQYYREEENGRGNFPPRFSGLQFPNYSSELNVNALELDDSALYLCASSLTSAWETQYFGPGTRLLVL.

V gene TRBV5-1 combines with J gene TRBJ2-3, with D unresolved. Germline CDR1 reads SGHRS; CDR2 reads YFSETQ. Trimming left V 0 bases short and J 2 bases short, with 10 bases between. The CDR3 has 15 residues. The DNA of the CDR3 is TGCGCCAGCAGCTTGGATCCGTCCTACACAGATACGCAGTATTTT. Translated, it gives CASSLDPSYTDTQYF.

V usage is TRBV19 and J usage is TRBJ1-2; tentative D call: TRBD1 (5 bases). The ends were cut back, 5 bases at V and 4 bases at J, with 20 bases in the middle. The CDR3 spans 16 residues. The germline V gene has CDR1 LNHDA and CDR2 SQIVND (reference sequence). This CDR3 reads CASSAGLRIGVYGYTF. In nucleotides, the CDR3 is TGTGCCAGTAGTGCGGGACTCCGGATAGGAGTCTATGGCTACACCTTC.

CDR3 residues: CASSLDWARRQETQYF. CDR3 nucleotide sequence: TGTGCCAGCAGTCTAGACTGGGCACGGAGGCAAGAGACCCAGTACTTC. The chain has TRBV7-6 and TRBJ2-5, with D perhaps TRBD2 (5 bases). The CDR3 sequence is 16 residues long. Germline CDR1 and CDR2: SGHVS and FNYEAQ. The V end lost 6 bases, the J end lost 2 bases, and 19 bases lay between the germline ends.

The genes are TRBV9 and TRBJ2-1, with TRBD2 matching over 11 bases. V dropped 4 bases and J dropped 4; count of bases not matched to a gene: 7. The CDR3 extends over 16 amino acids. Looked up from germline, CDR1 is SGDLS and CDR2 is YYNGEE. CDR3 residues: CASSSRLAGLYNEQFF. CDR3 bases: TGTGCCAGCAGCTCCCGACTAGCGGGACTTTACAATGAGCAGTTCTTC.

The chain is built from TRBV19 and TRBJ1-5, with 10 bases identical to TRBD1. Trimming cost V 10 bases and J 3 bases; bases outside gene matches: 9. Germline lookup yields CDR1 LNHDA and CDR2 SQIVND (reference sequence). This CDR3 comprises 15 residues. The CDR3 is CATDPGQGFNQPQHF. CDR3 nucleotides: TGTGCCACCGATCCGGGACAGGGGTTCAATCAGCCCCAGCATTTT.

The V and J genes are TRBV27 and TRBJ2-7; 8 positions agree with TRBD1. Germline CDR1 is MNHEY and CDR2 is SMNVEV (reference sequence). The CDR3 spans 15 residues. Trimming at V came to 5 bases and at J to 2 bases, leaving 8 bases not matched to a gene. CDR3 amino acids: CASSLGQGGAYEQYF. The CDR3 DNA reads TGTGCCAGCAGTCTTGGACAGGGAGGTGCCTACGAGCAGTACTTC.

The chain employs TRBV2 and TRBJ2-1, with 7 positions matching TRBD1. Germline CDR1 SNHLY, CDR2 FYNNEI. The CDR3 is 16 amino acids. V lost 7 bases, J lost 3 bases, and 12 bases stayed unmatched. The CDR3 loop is CASTSSEDRRYNEQFF. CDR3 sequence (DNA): TGTGCCAGCACCTCCTCAGAGGACAGGCGCTACAATGAGCAGTTCTTC.

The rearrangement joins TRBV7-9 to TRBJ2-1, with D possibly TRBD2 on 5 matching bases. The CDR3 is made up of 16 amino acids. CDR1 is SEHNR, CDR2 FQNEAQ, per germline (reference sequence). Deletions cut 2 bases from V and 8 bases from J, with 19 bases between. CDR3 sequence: CASSLIILGVSDEQFF. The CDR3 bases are TGTGCCAGCAGCTTAATAATCCTAGGTGTTAGCGATGAGCAGTTCTTC.

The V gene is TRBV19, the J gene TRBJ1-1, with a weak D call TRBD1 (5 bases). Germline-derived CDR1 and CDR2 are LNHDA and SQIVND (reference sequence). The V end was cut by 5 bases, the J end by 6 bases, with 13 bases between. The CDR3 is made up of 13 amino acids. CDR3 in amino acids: CASSGDFRSEAFF. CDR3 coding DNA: TGTGCCAGTAGTGGGGACTTCCGCTCTGAAGCTTTCTTT.

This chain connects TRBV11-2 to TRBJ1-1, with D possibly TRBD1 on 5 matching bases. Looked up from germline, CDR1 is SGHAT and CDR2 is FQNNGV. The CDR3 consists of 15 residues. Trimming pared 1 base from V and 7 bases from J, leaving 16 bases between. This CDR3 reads CASSLGLGGWCEAFF. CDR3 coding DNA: TGTGCCAGCAGCTTAGGGTTGGGGGGGTGGTGTGAAGCTTTCTTT.

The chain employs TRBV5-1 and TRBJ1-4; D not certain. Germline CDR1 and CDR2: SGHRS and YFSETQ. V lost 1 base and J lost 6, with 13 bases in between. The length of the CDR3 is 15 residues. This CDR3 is CASSLSRVGDEKLFF. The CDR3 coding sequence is TGCGCCAGCAGCTTGTCGCGGGTTGGGGATGAAAAACTGTTTTTT.